Each of the 17 T cell receptor beta chains below was sequenced from the same sample in a study of shared clonotypes between healthy human individuals. TCRdb's copy holds only in-frame clones and misses some; the assay was immunoSEQ multiplex PCR. The table lists about 1.5 million clones, roughly 96% of them singletons. The sequenced material came from naive CD4+ T cells sorted from blood. Noted subset: CD45RA+ positively selected. These receptors were obtained from a man aged 30 to 45 in good health.

The J gene is TRBJ2-3, the V gene TRBV30, with D unclear. Germline V CDR1 and CDR2: GTSNPN, SVGIG (reference sequence). The CDR3 contains 12 residues. The V and J ends lost 0 bases and 9 bases respectively, with 10 bases between them. The CDR3 bases are TGTGCCTGGAGTGTAGTCGCCCCGACGCAGTATTTT. This translates into CAWSVVAPTQYF.

The chain combines TRBV7-8 with TRBJ2-1; 11 bases agree with TRBD2. The J segment lost 10 bases and the V segment lost 5 bases, leaving 7 bases of the junction unmatched. Germline CDR1 SGHVS, CDR2 FQNEAQ. The CDR3 is 14 residues long. DNA of the CDR3: TGTGCCAGCAGCACTAGCGGGAGTACGGGGGAGCAGTTCTTC. Translating gives CASSTSGSTGEQFF.

The V gene is TRBV27, the J gene TRBJ2-2; 8 bases are shared with TRBD2. This CDR3 has 16 amino acids. Germline V gene data show CDR1 as MNHEY and CDR2 as SMNVEV (reference sequence). With 5 bases clipped from V and 6 bases from J, the junction kept 11 bases outside the gene matches. The CDR3 DNA is TGTGCCAGCAGTGAGGAATTTGCGGGAGGTCCCGGGGAGCTGTTTTTT. It translates to CASSEEFAGGPGELFF.

The V and J genes are TRBV7-2 and TRBJ2-3; no reliable D call. Trimming removed 7 bases from V and 2 bases from J, with 13 bases in between. In germline, CDR1 is SGHTA, CDR2 FQGNSA. CDR3 length: 14 amino acids. This chain's CDR3 is CASNKDGYTDTQYF. CDR3 coding DNA: TGTGCCAGCAACAAGGACGGATACACAGATACGCAGTATTTT. The variable domain in full, with the rest retrieved from reference TRBV7-2 and TRBJ2-3, is GAGVSQSPSNKVTEKGKDVELRCDPISGHTALYWYRQSLGQGLEFLIYFQGNSAPDKSGLPSDRFSAERTGGSVSTLTIQRTQQEDSAVYLCASNKDGYTDTQYFGPGTRLTVL.

The genes are TRBV5-1 and TRBJ1-4, with TRBD1 identical over 7 bases. There are 14 residues in the CDR3. Trimming cost V 8 bases and J 7 bases; bases outside gene matches: 11. In germline, CDR1 is SGHRS, CDR2 YFSETQ. In nucleotides, the CDR3 is TGCGCCAGTAGACAGGGCCCGCAGGGTGAAAAACTGTTTTTT. As protein: CASRQGPQGEKLFF.

The chain combines TRBV5-1 with TRBJ2-5; D gene unclear. V was trimmed by 0 bases and J by 2 bases, leaving 11 bases between them. Germline CDR1 SGHRS, CDR2 YFSETQ. The CDR3 sequence is 15 residues long. DNA of the CDR3: TGCGCCAGCAGCTTGGGTCCACAGACACAAGAGACCCAGTACTTC. Residues: CASSLGPQTQETQYF.

About this clone itself: The same CDR3 is also encoded by other DNA sequences in this sample. The chain has TRBV5-1 and TRBJ2-5; 14 nucleotides align to TRBD2. Germline assignment: CDR1 SGHRS and CDR2 YFSETQ. The CDR3 is 15 amino acids. The junction had 3 bases not matched to a gene; V was cut back by 4 bases and J by 4 bases. The CDR3 sequence is CASSRGLAGGETQYF. The CDR3 region has the DNA TGCGCCAGCAGCCGTGGACTAGCGGGAGGAGAGACCCAGTACTTC.

The chain carries TRBV7-2 and TRBJ2-1; 10 nucleotides align to TRBD2. Unmatched junction bases numbered 6, after V lost 5 bases and J lost 2 bases. The CDR3 has 16 residues. Germline V gene sequence: CDR1 SGHTA, CDR2 FQGNSA. This chain's CDR3 is CASSVNLAGAYNEQFF. CDR3 sequence (DNA): TGTGCCAGCAGCGTAAATCTAGCGGGAGCCTACAATGAGCAGTTCTTC.

The genes are TRBV6-5 and TRBJ2-7; D is perhaps TRBD1 or TRBD2 (5 bases each). V was clipped by 5 bases and J by 4 bases, with 9 bases between them. Germline values: CDR1 MNHEY, CDR2 SVGAGI. The CDR3 length is 12 residues. Here the CDR3 reads CASSRGPYEQYF. DNA of the CDR3: TGTGCCAGCAGTCGGGGCCCGTACGAGCAGTACTTC.

V and J are TRBV4-1 and TRBJ2-3, with 7 bases aligning to TRBD1. This CDR3 has 14 residues. Unmatched junction bases numbered 4, after V lost 3 bases and J lost 4 bases. The germline V gene has CDR1 MGHRA and CDR2 YSYEKL. CDR3 residues: CASSQRGGADTQYF. In DNA form, the CDR3 reads TGCGCCAGCAGCCAGAGAGGGGGCGCAGATACGCAGTATTTT.

CDR3 DNA: TGTGCCAGCAGCTTGGCTCCATTGACGTACAATGAGCAGTTCTTC. Translation: CASSLAPLTYNEQFF. The J gene is TRBJ2-1, the V gene TRBV5-4, with D unresolved. Trimming cost V 0 bases and J 4 bases, with 11 bases left between them. CDR3 length: 15 residues. Germline assignment: CDR1 SGHNT and CDR2 YYREEE (reference sequence).

The rearrangement joins TRBV25-1 to TRBJ1-3, with D unresolved. V was shortened by 5 bases and J by 0 bases, with 8 bases between the two germline ends. CDR3 size: 14 residues. Germline V gene data show CDR1 as MGHDK and CDR2 as SYGVNS. The CDR3 here is CASSFSNSGNTIYF. The CDR3 DNA reads TGTGCCAGCAGTTTCAGTAACTCTGGAAACACCATATATTTT. Variable domain in full (rest from reference TRBV25-1 and TRBJ1-3): EADIYQTPRYLVIGTGKKITLECSQTMGHDKMYWYQQDPGMELHLIHYSYGVNSTEKGDLSSESTVSRIRTEHFPLTLESARPSHTSQYLCASSFSNSGNTIYFGEGSWLTVV.

The V call is TRBV7-9, the J call TRBJ2-3; D is possibly TRBD2 (6 bases). The CDR3 length is 15 residues. Germline V CDR1 and CDR2: SEHNR, FQNEAQ (reference sequence). V lost 7 bases, J lost 0 bases, and 14 bases lay in between. CDR3 sequence reads: CASILSGLSTDTQYF. DNA for the CDR3: TGTGCCAGCATTCTTAGCGGCCTGAGCACAGATACGCAGTATTTT.

J is TRBJ2-7 and V is TRBV7-8; 11 bases map to TRBD1. V gave up 6 bases and J gave up 4 bases; unmatched junction bases: 14. Germline values: CDR1 SGHVS, CDR2 FQNEAQ. The CDR3 consists of 17 residues. In DNA, the CDR3 is TGTGCCAGCAGTCCGGTTTTACGGGGACAGGGGGTTTACGAGCAGTACTTC. It yields the protein CASSPVLRGQGVYEQYF.

The J gene is TRBJ2-1, the V gene TRBV28; TRBD2 matches 8 bases. J was trimmed by 16 bases and V by 4 bases; bases with no gene match: 12. Per germline, CDR1 MDHEN and CDR2 SYDVKM. CDR3 length equals 13 residues. Written as DNA, the CDR3 is TGTGCCAGCAGTTCCCCGGGAGGGGCAGAGCGCTTCTTC. Translated, it gives CASSSPGGAERFF.

The J gene is TRBJ2-1, the V gene TRBV15; 11 bases match TRBD2. The germline gives CDR1 LNHNV, CDR2 YYDKDF (reference sequence). This CDR3 has 16 residues. J was trimmed by 5 bases and V by 1 base; bases with no gene match: 4. Here the CDR3 reads CATSRALGLADNEQFF. CDR3 in DNA: TGTGCCACCAGCAGAGCTCTGGGACTAGCGGACAATGAGCAGTTCTTC.

Concerning this clone itself: This sample also contains other DNA sequences that code for the same CDR3. The V and J genes are TRBV11-3 and TRBJ2-6, with 8 bases fitting TRBD1. The trim removed 5 bases at V and 2 bases at J, leaving 2 bases unmatched. The germline V gene encodes CDR1 SGHNT and CDR2 YENEEA. The CDR3 spans 15 residues. CDR3 amino acids: CASSKQGAGANVLTF. CDR3 DNA sequence: TGTGCCAGCAGCAAACAGGGGGCTGGGGCCAACGTCCTGACTTTC.